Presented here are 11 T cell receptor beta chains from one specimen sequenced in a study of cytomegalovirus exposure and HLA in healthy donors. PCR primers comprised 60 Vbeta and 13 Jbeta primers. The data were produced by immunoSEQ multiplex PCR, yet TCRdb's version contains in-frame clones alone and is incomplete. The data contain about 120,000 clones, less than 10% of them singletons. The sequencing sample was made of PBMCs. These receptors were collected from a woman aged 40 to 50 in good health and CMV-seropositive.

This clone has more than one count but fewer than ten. In DNA, the CDR3 is TGCGCCAGCAGCACGACAGGGGCCCGCTACAATGAGCAGTTCTTC. Translated: CASSTTGARYNEQFF. J is TRBJ2-1 and V is TRBV5-1; 8 bases match TRBD1. The CDR3 totals 15 residues. CDR1 SGHRS and CDR2 YFSETQ come from the germline V gene. V lost 4 bases, J lost 3 bases, and 6 bases stayed unmatched.

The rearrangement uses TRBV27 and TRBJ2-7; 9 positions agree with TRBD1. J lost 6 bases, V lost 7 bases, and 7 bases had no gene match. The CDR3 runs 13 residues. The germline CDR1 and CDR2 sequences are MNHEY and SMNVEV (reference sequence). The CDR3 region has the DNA TGTGCCAGCACTAGGACAGGGGCGAGCGAGCAGTACTTC. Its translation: CASTRTGASEQYF.

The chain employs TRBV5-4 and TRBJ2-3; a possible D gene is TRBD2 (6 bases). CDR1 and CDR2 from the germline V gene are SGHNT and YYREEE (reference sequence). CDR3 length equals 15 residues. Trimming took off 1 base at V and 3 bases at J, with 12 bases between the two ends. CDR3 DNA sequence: TGTGCCAGCAGCTTGTGGAACCGGGGGACAGATACGCAGTATTTT. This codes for CASSLWNRGTDTQYF. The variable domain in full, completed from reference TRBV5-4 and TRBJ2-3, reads ETGVTQSPTHLIKTRGQQVTLRCSSQSGHNTVSWYQQALGQGPQFIFQYYREEENGRGNFPPRFSGLQFPNYSSELNVNALELDDSALYLCASSLWNRGTDTQYFGPGTRLTVL.

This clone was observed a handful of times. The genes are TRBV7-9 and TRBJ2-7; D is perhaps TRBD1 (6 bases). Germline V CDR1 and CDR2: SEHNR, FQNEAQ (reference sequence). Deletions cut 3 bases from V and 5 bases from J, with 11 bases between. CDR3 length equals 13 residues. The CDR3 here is CASSFRGRDEQYF. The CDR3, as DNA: TGTGCCAGCAGCTTCAGGGGCCGGGACGAGCAGTACTTC.

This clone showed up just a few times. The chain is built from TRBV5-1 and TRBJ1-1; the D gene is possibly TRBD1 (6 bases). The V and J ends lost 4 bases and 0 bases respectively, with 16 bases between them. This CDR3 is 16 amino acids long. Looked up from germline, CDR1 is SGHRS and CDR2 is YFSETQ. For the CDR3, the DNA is TGCGCCAGCAGCCCTCCCACCGGGACATTGAACACTGAAGCTTTCTTT. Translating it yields CASSPPTGTLNTEAFF. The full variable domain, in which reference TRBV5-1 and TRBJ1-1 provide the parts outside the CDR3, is KAGVTQTPRYLIKTRGQQVTLSCSPISGHRSVSWYQQTPGQGLQFLFEYFSETQRNKGNFPGRFSGRQFSNSRSEMNVSTLELGDSALYLCASSPPTGTLNTEAFFGQGTRLTVV.

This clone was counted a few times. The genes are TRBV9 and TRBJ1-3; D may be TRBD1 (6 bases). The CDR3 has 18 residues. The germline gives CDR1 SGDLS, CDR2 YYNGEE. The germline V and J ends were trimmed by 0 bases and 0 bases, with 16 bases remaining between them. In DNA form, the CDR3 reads TGTGCCAGCAGCGTAGCACCGACAGGAATATCCTCTGGAAACACCATATATTTT. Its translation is CASSVAPTGISSGNTIYF.

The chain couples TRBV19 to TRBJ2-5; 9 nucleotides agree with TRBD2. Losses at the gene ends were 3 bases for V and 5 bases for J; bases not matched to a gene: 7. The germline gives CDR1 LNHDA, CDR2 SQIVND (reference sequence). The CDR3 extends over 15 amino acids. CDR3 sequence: CASSIAGGPRETQYF. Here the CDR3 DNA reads TGTGCCAGTAGTATCGCGGGGGGGCCTCGGGAGACCCAGTACTTC.

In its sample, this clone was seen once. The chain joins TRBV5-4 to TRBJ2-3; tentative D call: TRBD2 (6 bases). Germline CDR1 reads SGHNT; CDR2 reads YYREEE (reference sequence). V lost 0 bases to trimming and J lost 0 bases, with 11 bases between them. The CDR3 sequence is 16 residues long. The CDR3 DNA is TGTGCCAGCAGCTTGGCGGGGCGGGGTAGCACAGATACGCAGTATTTT. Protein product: CASSLAGRGSTDTQYF.

The CDR3 region is CASSLARGVVPSALEQYF. In nucleotides, the CDR3 is TGTGCCAGCAGCTTAGCCAGGGGGGTTGTTCCCTCTGCCCTCGAGCAGTACTTC. The chain is built from TRBV7-2 and TRBJ2-7, with D possibly being TRBD1 (7 bases). V was trimmed by 0 bases and J by 6 bases, leaving 24 bases between them. CDR3 length equals 18 residues. The germline V gene encodes CDR1 SGHTA and CDR2 FQGNSA.

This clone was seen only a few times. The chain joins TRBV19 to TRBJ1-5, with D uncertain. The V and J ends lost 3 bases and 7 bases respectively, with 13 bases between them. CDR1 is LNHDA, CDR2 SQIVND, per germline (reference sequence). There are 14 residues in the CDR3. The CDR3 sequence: CASSIRELGQPQHF. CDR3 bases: TGTGCCAGTAGTATCCGGGAGTTGGGACAGCCCCAGCATTTT.

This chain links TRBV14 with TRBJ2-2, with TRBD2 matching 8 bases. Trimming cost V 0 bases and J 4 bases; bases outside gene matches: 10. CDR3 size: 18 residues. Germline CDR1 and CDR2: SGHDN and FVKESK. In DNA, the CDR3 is TGTGCCAGCAGCCAAGAGGCTAGCGGGCGCGGGTTCACCGGGGAGCTGTTTTTT. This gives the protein CASSQEASGRGFTGELFF.